These T cell receptor beta chains were read from a single sample in a study of CD8 T cells in ankylosing spondylitis. TCRdb processed the 5' RACE reads anew with MiXCR; each CDR3 protein has one entry. The sample lists about 800,000 distinct CDR3 sequences, 12% occurring once. Sequenced input: blood, either unsorted or a sorted T cell fraction (not recorded which). The receptors here all came from a male donor with ankylosing spondylitis. Each CDR3 is given with its conserved first and last residue. The D gene is left open where the match is weak. Clone size is not always given. Where it is, it says once, few, many or a class for expanded clones.

clone size,J gene,D gene,V gene,CDR3 protein,CDR3 DNA
once,TRBJ1-5,NA,TRBV18,CASVHDRGGQPQHF,TGTGCCAGCGTTCACGATCGGGGCGGTCAGCCCCAGCATTTT
NA,TRBJ2-7,TRBD1,TRBV6-5,CASSYDRGVYEQYF,TGTGCCAGCAGTTACGACAGGGGAGTTTACGAGCAGTACTTC
NA,TRBJ2-5,TRBD1,TRBV12-3/TRBV12-4,CASSSYRGRSETQYF,TGTGCCAGCAGCTCCTACAGGGGGCGGTCAGAGACCCAGTACTTC
NA,TRBJ1-1,NA,TRBV6-5,CASSYSDREGPLRAFF,TGTGCCAGCAGTTACTCTGATAGGGAAGGGCCACTAAGGGCTTTCTTT
many,TRBJ2-1,TRBD2,TRBV12-3/TRBV12-4,CASSPGLAGVSYNEQFF,TGTGCCAGCAGTCCAGGACTAGCGGGAGTCTCCTACAATGAGCAGTTCTTC
many,TRBJ2-3,TRBD2,TRBV5-1,CASSPASGSLRDTQYF,TGCGCCAGCAGCCCGGCTAGCGGGAGTCTCCGAGATACGCAGTATTTT
NA,TRBJ2-7,TRBD1,TRBV5-6,CASSVGDRGIYEQYF,TGTGCCAGCAGTGTAGGGGACAGGGGGATCTACGAGCAGTACTTC
NA,TRBJ2-3,TRBD2,TRBV7-2,CASSRGGDPLYTQYF,TGTGCCAGCAGCCGGGGGGGAGACCCTCTGTATACGCAGTATTTT
few,TRBJ2-1,TRBD2,TRBV18,CASSPPGGGLNNEQFF,TGTGCCAGCTCACCCCCGGGGGGGGGTCTCAACAATGAGCAGTTCTTC
NA,TRBJ2-5,NA,TRBV18,CASSPPNRETQYF,TGTGCCAGCTCACCACCAAATAGGGAGACCCAGTACTTC
few,TRBJ2-1,NA,TRBV6-5,CASSYGAGSYNEQFF,TGTGCCAGCAGTTATGGGGCGGGCTCATACAATGAGCAGTTCTTC
NA,TRBJ1-4,NA,TRBV7-2,CASSLVGFRGEKLFF,TGTGCCAGCAGCTTAGTTGGCTTCAGAGGTGAAAAACTGTTTTTT
many,TRBJ2-7,NA,TRBV18,CASSPSGTYEQYF,TGTGCCAGCTCACCTTCCGGGACCTACGAGCAGTACTTC
NA,TRBJ2-2,TRBD1,TRBV12-3/TRBV12-4,CASSSLGQDTGELFF,TGTGCCAGCAGTTCCCTTGGACAGGACACCGGGGAGCTGTTTTTT
few,TRBJ2-7,NA,TRBV20-1,CSAGGAGADEQYF,TGCAGTGCTGGGGGGGCGGGAGCGGACGAGCAGTACTTC
NA,TRBJ2-1,NA,TRBV4-3,CASSQVGGNNNNEQFF,TGCGCCAGCAGCCAAGTTGGTGGGAATAACAACAATGAGCAGTTCTTC
NA,TRBJ2-7,TRBD2,TRBV20-1,CSARPTSGRTYEQYF,TGCAGTGCTAGACCAACTAGCGGAAGAACCTACGAGCAGTACTTC
few,TRBJ2-3,NA,TRBV7-9,CASSSRTDGDTQYF,TGTGCCAGCAGCTCTCGGACAGATGGAGATACGCAGTATTTT
few,TRBJ1-2,NA,TRBV4-3,CASSQADRFGYGYTF,TGCGCCAGCAGCCAAGCCGACAGATTTGGGTATGGCTACACCTTC
NA,TRBJ2-7,NA,TRBV20-1,CSARRDGTFSYEQYF,TGCAGTGCTAGAAGGGACGGAACTTTCTCCTACGAGCAGTACTTC
NA,TRBJ2-1,TRBD1,TRBV20-1,CSARTGFNEQFF,TGCAGTGCTAGGACAGGGTTCAATGAGCAGTTCTTC
NA,TRBJ1-1,TRBD1,TRBV20-1,CSAKQGANTEAFF,TGCAGTGCTAAACAGGGGGCGAACACTGAAGCTTTCTTT
NA,TRBJ1-2,NA,TRBV28,CASSIRQRSYGYTF,TGTGCCAGCAGTATTCGACAGAGGAGTTATGGCTACACCTTC